This entry lists 21 T cell receptor beta chains sequenced from one sample in a study of cytomegalovirus exposure and HLA in healthy donors. The PCR made use of 60 Vbeta and 13 Jbeta primers. Profiling relied on immunoSEQ multiplex PCR, and the TCRdb table lists in-frame clones only, not all of them. The sample holds around 70,000 clones, roughly two thirds seen once. The specimen was PBMCs. The source is a man between 60 and 75 years old in good health and CMV-seropositive.

The V and J genes are TRBV7-2 and TRBJ1-2; perhaps TRBD1 as D (5 bases). Germline CDR1 reads SGHTA; CDR2 reads FQGNSA. Trimming took off 5 bases at V and 8 bases at J, with 18 bases between the two ends. The CDR3 covers 14 residues. Written as DNA, the CDR3 is TGTGCCAGCAGCGTGGGGCCGGGGGACCGGGGCTACACCTTC. Amino acids: CASSVGPGDRGYTF.

This clone was seen a few times. V is TRBV19 and J is TRBJ2-5; a weak D match, TRBD2 (6 bases). Between the trimmed V and J ends, which lost 5 bases and 5 bases, there was a span of 24 bases. The CDR3 runs 17 residues. Germline CDR1 is LNHDA and CDR2 is SQIVND (reference sequence). The CDR3 reads CASSVDGTGVGWETQYF. The CDR3 coding sequence is TGTGCCAGTAGTGTCGACGGGACGGGAGTAGGATGGGAGACCCAGTACTTC.

This rearrangement joins TRBV7-9 to TRBJ1-6; TRBD1 aligns across 8 bases. The CDR3 runs 15 residues. CDR1 SEHNR and CDR2 FQNEAQ come from the germline V gene (reference sequence). V lost 1 base and J lost 9; bases outside the gene matches: 5. The CDR3 reads CASSLEGQAISPLHF. CDR3 nucleotide sequence: TGTGCCAGCAGCTTAGAGGGACAGGCAATTTCACCCCTCCACTTT.

The chain uses TRBV6-5 and TRBJ2-7; 10 bases are a match to TRBD1. The V gene end was trimmed by 0 bases and the J gene end by 3 bases; junction bases not matched to a gene: 5. This CDR3 has 16 residues. Germline V gene lookup returns CDR1 MNHEY and CDR2 SVGAGI. CDR3 protein: CASSYSQTGGGYEQYF. The CDR3 nucleotides are TGTGCCAGCAGTTACTCGCAGACAGGGGGCGGCTACGAGCAGTACTTC.

V and J are TRBV19 and TRBJ1-4; D remains unclear. In germline, CDR1 is LNHDA, CDR2 SQIVND (reference sequence). The CDR3 is made up of 16 amino acids. The ends were cut back, 3 bases at V and 0 bases at J, with 11 bases in the middle. CDR3 coding DNA: TGTGCCAGTAGTATGGGCCAGCTTGCAACTAATGAAAAACTGTTTTTT. It translates to CASSMGQLATNEKLFF.

The table lists this clone with a few counts. The chain employs TRBV7-2 and TRBJ1-5; D call uncertain. The germline CDR1 and CDR2 sequences are SGHTA and FQGNSA. CDR3 size: 14 residues. V dropped 3 bases and J dropped 0 bases, with 6 bases sitting between them. The CDR3 DNA is TGTGCCAGCAGCTTCTCAGGTAGCAATCAGCCCCAGCATTTT. This sequence encodes CASSFSGSNQPQHF.

Turning to this clone: Other DNA variants within this sample encode the same CDR3. The chain joins TRBV19 to TRBJ1-5; TRBD1 matches at 7 bases. The CDR3 totals 17 residues. Trimming cost V 3 bases and J 4 bases; bases outside gene matches: 12. CDR1 LNHDA and CDR2 SQIVND come from the germline V gene (reference sequence). CDR3 in DNA: TGTGCCAGTAGTATTGGAAGGGGGCAGTACTCTAATCAGCCCCAGCATTTT. Translated, it gives CASSIGRGQYSNQPQHF.

In this sample, this clone turned up a few times. The chain uses TRBV7-9 and TRBJ1-3; weak D call: TRBD1 (5 bases). In germline, CDR1 is SEHNR, CDR2 FQNEAQ (reference sequence). V dropped 2 bases and J dropped 0 bases, with 11 bases sitting between them. This CDR3 comprises 16 residues. CDR3 protein: CASSLKGTSSGNTIYF. CDR3 DNA sequence: TGTGCCAGCAGCTTAAAGGGGACTAGCTCTGGAAACACCATATATTTT. Variable domain in full (rest from reference TRBV7-9 and TRBJ1-3): DTGVSQNPRHKITKRGQNVTFRCDPISEHNRLYWYRQTLGQGPEFLTYFQNEAQLEKSRLLSDRFSAERPKGSFSTLEIQRTEQGDSAMYLCASSLKGTSSGNTIYFGEGSWLTVV.

The chain joins TRBV6-1 to TRBJ1-3; 7 bases map to TRBD1. The end of the DNA fits TRBJ2-2 better, so the J call may be wrong. The germline V gene has CDR1 MNHNS and CDR2 SASEGT. This CDR3 has 14 residues. DNA for the CDR3: TGTGCCAGCAGTCACAGGGGTAGCACCGGGGAGCTGTTTTTT. Residues: CASSHRGSTGELFF.

The V call is TRBV28, the J call TRBJ1-2; D not certain. CDR3 length: 14 residues. Per the germline V gene, CDR1 is MDHEN and CDR2 is SYDVKM. V was shortened by 10 bases and J by 2 bases, with 17 bases between the two germline ends. CDR3 coding DNA: TGTGCCACAAGCGGAGGTGTTTTGAACTATGGCTACACCTTC. Amino acid sequence: CATSGGVLNYGYTF.

J is TRBJ2-3 and V is TRBV5-4; 15 positions match TRBD2. The CDR3 is made up of 16 amino acids. V shed 3 bases, J shed 1 base, and the junction held 0 bases outside the gene matches. Germline assignment: CDR1 SGHNT and CDR2 YYREEE (reference sequence). CDR3 loop: CASSWTSGGGTDTQYF. The CDR3 DNA reads as TGTGCCAGCAGCTGGACTAGCGGGGGGGGCACAGATACGCAGTATTTT.

The rearrangement joins TRBV5-1 to TRBJ2-6, with 8 bases that match TRBD1. This CDR3 contains 17 residues. In germline, CDR1 is SGHRS, CDR2 YFSETQ. The J segment lost 0 bases and the V segment lost 4 bases, leaving 6 bases of the junction unmatched. The CDR3 spells CASSGTGQGSGANVLTF. The CDR3 DNA sequence: TGCGCCAGCAGCGGCACCGGACAGGGCTCTGGGGCCAACGTCCTGACTTTC.

V usage is TRBV5-1 and J usage is TRBJ1-1; 8 bases fit TRBD1. The CDR3 has 14 amino acids. The germline V gene encodes CDR1 SGHRS and CDR2 YFSETQ. V dropped 2 bases and J dropped 4; count of bases not matched to a gene: 4. The CDR3 nucleotides read TGCGCCAGCAGCTTCGGACAGGGTCGCACTGAAGCTTTCTTT. This sequence encodes CASSFGQGRTEAFF. Variable domain in full (rest from reference TRBV5-1 and TRBJ1-1): KAGVTQTPRYLIKTRGQQVTLSCSPISGHRSVSWYQQTPGQGLQFLFEYFSETQRNKGNFPGRFSGRQFSNSRSEMNVSTLELGDSALYLCASSFGQGRTEAFFGQGTRLTVV.

This clone appeared once. The chain uses TRBV18 and TRBJ1-2, with TRBD1 matching over 7 bases. The CDR3 loop spans 14 amino acids. V lost 2 bases, J lost 2 bases, and 2 bases stayed unmatched. Germline V lookup: CDR1 KGHSH, CDR2 LQKENI. CDR3 nucleotide sequence: TGTGCCAGCTCACCAGGGACAGCCAACTATGGCTACACCTTC. It specifies CASSPGTANYGYTF. Together with reference TRBV18 and TRBJ1-2, the CDR3 gives the full variable domain: NAGVMQNPRHLVRRRGQEARLRCSPMKGHSHVYWYRQLPEEGLKFMVYLQKENIIDESGMPKERFSAEFPKEGPSILRIQQVVRGDSAAYFCASSPGTANYGYTFGSGTRLTVV.

This clone was recorded a few times. The rearrangement links TRBV29-1 to TRBJ2-1; 9 positions agree with TRBD1. The germline gives CDR1 SQVTM, CDR2 ANQGSEA. The CDR3 covers 15 residues. Trimming removed 0 bases from V and 10 bases from J; junction bases left unmatched: 10. The CDR3 loop is CSVEDFRTGVGEQFF. DNA for the CDR3: TGCAGCGTTGAAGATTTTCGGACAGGGGTTGGGGAGCAGTTCTTC.

This clone was detected only once. The V gene is TRBV7-8, the J gene TRBJ1-2; a weak D match, TRBD1 (6 bases). Germline CDR1 is SGHVS and CDR2 is FQNEAQ. This CDR3 comprises 16 residues. V was clipped by 4 bases and J by 0 bases, with 15 bases between them. Here the CDR3 DNA reads TGTGCCAGCAGCTCCTACCTGACAGGAGCTAACTATGGCTACACCTTC. It specifies CASSSYLTGANYGYTF.

J is TRBJ1-5 and V is TRBV25-1; D gene uncertain. V was clipped by 3 bases and J by 6 bases, with 6 bases between them. This CDR3 has 12 amino acids. Germline lookup yields CDR1 MGHDK and CDR2 SYGVNS. CDR3 sequence reads: CASSDGVQPQHF. The CDR3 region has the DNA TGTGCCAGCAGTGACGGGGTTCAGCCCCAGCATTTT.

This chain connects TRBV6-5 to TRBJ2-3, with D tentatively TRBD1 (6 bases). V was clipped by 2 bases and J by 2 bases, with 11 bases between them. The CDR3 has 15 residues. Germline lookup yields CDR1 MNHEY and CDR2 SVGAGI. The CDR3 spells CASSYRTAYTDTQYF. The CDR3 DNA reads TGTGCCAGCAGTTACCGGACAGCCTACACAGATACGCAGTATTTT.

The chain has TRBV14 and TRBJ1-1; D perhaps matches TRBD1 (5 bases). Trimming took 2 bases from V and 7 from J, leaving 17 bases between them. The germline V gene encodes CDR1 SGHDN and CDR2 FVKESK. The CDR3 totals 15 residues. For the CDR3, the DNA is TGTGCCAGCAGCCAATGGGGAGGGGAGATAGATGAAGCTTTCTTT. This encodes CASSQWGGEIDEAFF.

This rearrangement joins TRBV10-1 to TRBJ2-2, with a tentative D call TRBD2 (5 bases). The CDR3 consists of 11 residues. Trimming shortened V by 4 bases and J by 9 bases, and 6 bases separated the two germline ends. CDR1 WNHNN and CDR2 SYGVQD come from the germline V gene (reference sequence). The CDR3 sequence: CASSGGRELFF. CDR3 nucleotides: TGCGCCAGCAGTGGAGGGAGGGAGCTGTTTTTT.

The rearrangement uses TRBV19 and TRBJ2-5; 7 bases line up with TRBD2. The end of the DNA aligns better with TRBJ2-7, so the J call may be wrong. This CDR3 has 11 residues. Germline V gene lookup returns CDR1 LNHDA and CDR2 SQIVND (reference sequence). CDR3 DNA sequence: TGTGCCAGTAGTAGGGGGGGCGAGCAGTACTTC. Its translation: CASSRGGEQYF.